Listed here is a single TCR beta chain. Its antigen is not identified. The genomic DNA of each subset was split evenly across several immunoSEQ plates. Generated by immunoSEQ multiplex PCR, the TCRdb table keeps only in-frame clones and is missing some. The repertoire holds around 1.5 million clones, 98% seen once, with roughly 0.42% in the top ten. The sample comes from a study of shared clonotypes between healthy human individuals. CDR3 length: 14 amino acids. V was trimmed by 4 bases and J by 1 base, leaving 11 bases between them. CDR1 and CDR2 from the germline V gene are SGDLS and YYNGEE. Notes on the study in general: The authors expected sequencing depth to affect clonotype sharing among donors. Relative to memory subsets, naive subsets generally showed larger estimated richness. Non-shared clonotypes had lower generation probabilities than clonotypes shared by all four sorted-subset donors.

The sequence was collected from a man aged 25-45 years in good health. This rearrangement joins TRBV9 to TRBJ2-5; perhaps TRBD2 as D (5 bases). Sequencing used naive CD4+ T cells sorted from blood. This sample's subset: CD45RA+ positively selected. CDR3 bases: TGTGCCAGCAGCCCTCTAGCCGCCCAAGAGACCCAGTACTTC. It is translated as CASSPLAAQETQYF.